This T cell receptor (beta chain) was captured by sequencing in a study of T cell changes during pregnancy in multiple sclerosis. CDR1 is SNHLY, CDR2 FYNNEI, per germline. V shed 6 bases and J 3 bases; nucleotides not matched to a gene: 10. The CDR3 has 18 amino acids. Measured with immunoSEQ multiplex PCR; TCRdb has only the in-frame clones, and not every one. The sample records more than 50,000 clones, roughly 87% being singletons. The sequence was collected from a female donor with multiple sclerosis, enrolled in a pregnancy study. V usage is TRBV2 and J usage is TRBJ2-3, with 15 bases identical to TRBD2. Material: peripheral blood, obtained in the first trimester of pregnancy. CDR3 protein: CASSPGLAGGLRTDTQYF. CDR3 nucleotide sequence: TGTGCCAGCAGCCCCGGACTAGCGGGGGGGCTAAGGACAGATACGCAGTATTTT.